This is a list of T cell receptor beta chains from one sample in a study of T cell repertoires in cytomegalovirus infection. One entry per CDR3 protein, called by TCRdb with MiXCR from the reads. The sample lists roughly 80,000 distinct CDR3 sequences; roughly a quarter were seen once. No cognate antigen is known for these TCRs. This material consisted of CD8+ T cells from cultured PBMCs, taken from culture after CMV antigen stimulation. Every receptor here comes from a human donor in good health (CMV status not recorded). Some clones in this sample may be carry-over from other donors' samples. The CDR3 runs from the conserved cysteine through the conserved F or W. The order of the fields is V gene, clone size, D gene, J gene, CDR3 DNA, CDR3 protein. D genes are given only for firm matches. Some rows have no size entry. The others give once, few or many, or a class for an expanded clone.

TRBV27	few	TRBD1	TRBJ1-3	TGTGCCAGCAGTATTACAGGGGGTGCTGGAAACACCATATATTTT	CASSITGGAGNTIYF
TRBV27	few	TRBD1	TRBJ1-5	TGTGCCAGCGGGGGGACAGGAGGGAATCAGCCCCAGCATTTT	CASGGTGGNQPQHF
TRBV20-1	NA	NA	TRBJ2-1	TGCAGTGCTAGAGCTCCTCAGGGTTTTGAGCAGTTCTTC	CSARAPQGFEQFF
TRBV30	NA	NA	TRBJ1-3	TGTGCCTGGAAGAGGCCTGGAAACACCATATATTTT	CAWKRPGNTIYF
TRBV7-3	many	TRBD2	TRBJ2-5	TGTGCCAGCAGCTCTAGCGGGGCTGGAGAGACCCAGTACTTC	CASSSSGAGETQYF
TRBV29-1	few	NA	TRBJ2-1	TGCAGCGCGTACAGGGAGCGTGCATATTACAATGAGCAGTTCTTC	CSAYRERAYYNEQFF
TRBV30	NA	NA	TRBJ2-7	TGTGCCTGGAGTGGGACCCTCTCCTACGAGCAGTACTTC	CAWSGTLSYEQYF
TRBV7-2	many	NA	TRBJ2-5	TGTGCCAGCGGACGAGGAGAGACCCAGTACTTC	CASGRGETQYF
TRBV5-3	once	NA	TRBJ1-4	TGTGCCAGCAGCCCCGGGACCCCTCAGGGAGGGGAAAAACTGTTTTTT	CASSPGTPQGGEKLFF
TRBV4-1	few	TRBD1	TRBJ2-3	TGCGCCAGCAGCCAAGATCCTGCCCTTCCCGGGACAGGGGACGCCGATACGCAGTATTTT	CASSQDPALPGTGDADTQYF
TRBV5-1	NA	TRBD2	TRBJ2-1	TGCGCCAGCAGCAGAGGTGGGGGGACTAGCGCTTACAATGAGCAGTTCTTC	CASSRGGGTSAYNEQFF
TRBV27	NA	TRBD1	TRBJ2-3	TGTGCCAGCAGTTTATGGTCCCTGGGACAGGGGCCGGTATTT	CASSLWSLGQGPVF
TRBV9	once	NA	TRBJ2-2	TGTGCCAGCAGCGTGAGGTCCGGGGAGCTGTTTTTT	CASSVRSGELFF
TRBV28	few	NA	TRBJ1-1	TGTGCCAGCAGTTGGGGGACTGAAGCTTTCTTT	CASSWGTEAFF
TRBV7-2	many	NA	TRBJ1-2	TGTGCCAGCAGCTTAGTCCCAGGGAATGGCTACACCTTC	CASSLVPGNGYTF
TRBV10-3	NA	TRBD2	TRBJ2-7	TGTGCCATCAGTGAGTCCCAAATCGGGACTAGCGGGTACGAGCAGTACTTC	CAISESQIGTSGYEQYF
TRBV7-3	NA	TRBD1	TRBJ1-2	TGTGCCAGCAGCCCGACTGGGACAGGCAACTATGGCTACACCTTC	CASSPTGTGNYGYTF
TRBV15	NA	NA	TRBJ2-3	TGTGCCACCAGCAGAGGGTTTGGGGGGGCAACGGGAGATACGCAGTATTTT	CATSRGFGGATGDTQYF
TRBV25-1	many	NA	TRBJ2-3	TGTGCCAGCAGCACCACTACCACAGATACGCAGTATTTT	CASSTTTTDTQYF
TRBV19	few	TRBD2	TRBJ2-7	TGTGCCAGTAGAAGTGGGCTAGCGGGGCCCTACGAGCAGTACTTC	CASRSGLAGPYEQYF
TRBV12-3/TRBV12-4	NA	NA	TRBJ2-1	TGTGCCAACAGTTTATCAGCCCCCCAGGGCAATGAGCAGTTCTTC	CANSLSAPQGNEQFF
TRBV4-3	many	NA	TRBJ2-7	TGCGCCAGCAGCCCGTCTGTTAGCAGGCACTACGAGCAGTACTTC	CASSPSVSRHYEQYF
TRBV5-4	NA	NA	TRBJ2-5	TGTGCCAGCAGCTTGGCAGGTGTCCAAGAGACCCAGTACTTC	CASSLAGVQETQYF
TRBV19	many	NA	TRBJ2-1	TGTGCCAGTAGTCCGTCGACGGGCTACAATGAGCAGTTCTTC	CASSPSTGYNEQFF
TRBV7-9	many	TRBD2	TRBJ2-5	TGTGCCAGCAGCCCTCAGACTAGCGGGAGCTTCCAAGAGACCCAGTACTTC	CASSPQTSGSFQETQYF
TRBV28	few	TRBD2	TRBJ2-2	TGTGCCAGCAGTTTATGGGGGACTAGCGGATTGAACACCGGGGAGCTGTTTTTT	CASSLWGTSGLNTGELFF
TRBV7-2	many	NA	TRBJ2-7	TGTGCCAGCAGTCTCGCCAGGGAAGGATCCTACGAGCAGTACTTC	CASSLAREGSYEQYF
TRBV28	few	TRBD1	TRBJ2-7	TGTGCCAGCAGTTCCTCTCCGGGACAGGACCGTTACGAGCAGTACTTC	CASSSSPGQDRYEQYF
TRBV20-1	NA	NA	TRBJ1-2	TGCAGTGCTAACACGGGGGCTGGTGGCTATGGCTACACCTTC	CSANTGAGGYGYTF
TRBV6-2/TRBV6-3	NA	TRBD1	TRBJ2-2	TGTGCCAGCAGCCAAAGGGGACAGGGAAGGCCCGGGGAGCTGTTTTTT	CASSQRGQGRPGELFF
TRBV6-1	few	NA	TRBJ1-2	TGTGCCAGCAGTGAAAGTGGGGAGCAGGTTTTTGGTGGCTACACCTTC	CASSESGEQVFGGYTF
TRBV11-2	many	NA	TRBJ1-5	TGTGCCAGCAGCTTAGATCCGACAGAGTATAGCAATCAGCCCCAGCATTTT	CASSLDPTEYSNQPQHF
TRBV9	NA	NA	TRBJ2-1	TGTGCCAGCACCCTTGGGGGCGGAGGCGGAAATGAGCAGTTCTTC	CASTLGGGGGNEQFF
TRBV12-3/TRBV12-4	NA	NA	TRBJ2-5	TGTGCCAGCAGTTTCTTCTCCGAGACCCAGTACTTC	CASSFFSETQYF
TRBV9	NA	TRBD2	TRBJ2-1	TGTGCCAGCCGCGGGGGGGGAAACAATGAGCAGTTCTTC	CASRGGGNNEQFF
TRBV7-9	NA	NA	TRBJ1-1	TGTGCCAGCCCATTTTGGGCAGGGGTGCGTTTCTTT	CASPFWAGVRFF
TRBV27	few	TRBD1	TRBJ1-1	TGTGCCAGCACCCAGACAGGGGGGAACACTGAAGCTTTCTTT	CASTQTGGNTEAFF
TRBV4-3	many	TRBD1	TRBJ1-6	TGCGCCAGCAGCCAAACAGGGGCTAATAATTCACCCCTCCACTTT	CASSQTGANNSPLHF
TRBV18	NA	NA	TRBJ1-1	TGTGCCAGCTCAGCAAAACAGGGGAACACTGAAGCTTTCTTT	CASSAKQGNTEAFF
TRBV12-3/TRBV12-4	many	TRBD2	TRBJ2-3	TGTGCCAGCAGTCCCCGGGGGGGCCCTACAGATACGCAGTATTTT	CASSPRGGPTDTQYF
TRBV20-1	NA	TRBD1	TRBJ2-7	TGCAGTGCTAGAGACCTCAAGGGGACAGGGGATAGTTACGAGCAGTACTTC	CSARDLKGTGDSYEQYF
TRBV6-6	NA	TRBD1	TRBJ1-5	TGTGCCAGCAACCTCAGACAGGGGGGCCTCAATCAGCCCCAGCATTTT	CASNLRQGGLNQPQHF
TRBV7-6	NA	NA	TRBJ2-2	TGTGCCAGCAGCTTCAGGGTCTCGGGTACCGGGGAGCTGTTTTTT	CASSFRVSGTGELFF
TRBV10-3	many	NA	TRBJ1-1	TGTGCCATCAGTGAAGGGGCAGGGCCGAACACTGAAGCTTTCTTT	CAISEGAGPNTEAFF
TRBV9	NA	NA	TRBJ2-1	TGTGCCAGCAGCGCCGGAGTGGGGTTCCTTGAGCAGTTCTTC	CASSAGVGFLEQFF
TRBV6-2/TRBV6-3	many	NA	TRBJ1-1	TGTGCCAGCAGGCGACAGGAACCGAACACTGAAGCTTTCTTT	CASRRQEPNTEAFF
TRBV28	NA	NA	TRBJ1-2	TGTGCCAGCGGTTATGACTACACCTTC	CASGYDYTF